The 29 T cell receptor beta chains reported below all come from one sample, sequenced in a study of shared clonotypes between healthy human individuals (dated by TCRdb to the early 2020s). Library creation used the immunoSEQ multiplex PCR assay. In its TCRdb copy, this immuneACCESS table keeps in-frame sequences only and misses some clones. Where compared with another copy, unresolved V genes explain less than half of these, and the others have no known cause. Counted in this sample were some 800,000 clones; roughly 92% of them appeared once. The leading ten clones occupy 24% of the sample. CD8 naive samples consisted of CD45RO-negative cells that were positively selected for CCR7, yielding a CD45RA+CCR7+ population without TemRA cells. Sequenced sample: naive CD8+ T cells sorted from blood. Reading the label with the study, this specimen's cell subset or site is: CD45RA+CCR7+. The receptors shown here come from a man aged 25 to 40 in good health.

This clone came up a few times. V gene TRBV5-1 combines with J gene TRBJ2-7; D perhaps matches TRBD1 (6 bases). Trimming pared 2 bases from V and 2 bases from J, leaving 11 bases between. In germline, CDR1 is SGHRS, CDR2 YFSETQ. This CDR3 has 14 amino acids. CDR3: CASSFRQETYEQYF. In DNA form, the CDR3 reads TGCGCCAGCAGCTTTCGACAGGAAACCTACGAGCAGTACTTC.

V is TRBV5-1 and J is TRBJ2-2; 7 positions match TRBD1. The CDR3 is 15 amino acids. With V trimmed by 4 bases and J by 5 bases, 8 bases remained unmatched. Germline CDR1 SGHRS, CDR2 YFSETQ. The CDR3 reads CASSITGVSTGELFF. The CDR3 DNA reads as TGCGCCAGCAGCATAACAGGGGTCAGTACCGGGGAGCTGTTTTTT.

CDR3 in amino acids: CASSLDFPIGDQPQHF. CDR3 coding DNA: TGTGCCAGCAGCTTAGACTTTCCGATTGGGGATCAGCCCCAGCATTTT. V gene TRBV7-8 combines with J gene TRBJ1-5; D ambiguous. The germline CDR1 and CDR2 sequences are SGHVS and FQNEAQ. Deletions cut 1 base from V and 5 bases from J, with 15 bases between. The CDR3 is 16 amino acids.

The chain carries TRBV28 and TRBJ2-1, with TRBD2 identical over 7 bases. V trimming: 4 bases; J trimming: 4 bases; junction bases outside the gene matches: 7. Germline-derived CDR1 and CDR2 are MDHEN and SYDVKM. The CDR3 runs to 15 residues. The CDR3: CASSSIGGGYNEQFF. The CDR3 DNA sequence: TGTGCCAGCAGTTCGATCGGGGGAGGGTACAATGAGCAGTTCTTC.

The V gene is TRBV7-6, the J gene TRBJ2-3; D is possibly TRBD2 (5 bases). From germline, CDR1 is SGHVS and CDR2 FNYEAQ. The V end was cut by 0 bases, the J end by 6 bases, with 10 bases between. This CDR3 has 14 amino acids. The CDR3 DNA follows: TGTGCCAGCAGCTTAGCGAGCGGCTTGGATACGCAGTATTTT. Residues: CASSLASGLDTQYF.

This chain connects TRBV9 to TRBJ2-3, with TRBD2 matching over 9 bases. The CDR3 has 16 amino acids. The trim removed 0 bases at V and 7 bases at J, leaving 9 bases unmatched. Germline CDR1 SGDLS, CDR2 YYNGEE. The CDR3 loop is CASSVEVSGRLNTQYF. The CDR3 DNA is TGTGCCAGCAGCGTAGAGGTTAGCGGGAGACTTAATACGCAGTATTTT.

The chain joins TRBV27 to TRBJ2-2, with TRBD2 matching over 10 bases. CDR1 MNHEY and CDR2 SMNVEV come from the germline V gene (reference sequence). CDR3 length equals 15 residues. V gave up 2 bases and J gave up 6 bases; unmatched junction bases: 3. The CDR3 region is CASSLLAGVAGELFF. CDR3 in DNA: TGTGCCAGCAGTTTACTAGCGGGAGTCGCCGGGGAGCTGTTTTTT.

V is TRBV27 and J is TRBJ2-1; D unclear. Germline V lookup: CDR1 MNHEY, CDR2 SMNVEV (reference sequence). The CDR3 contains 12 residues. Between the trimmed V and J ends, which lost 5 bases and 4 bases, there was a span of 6 bases. The CDR3 DNA reads as TGTGCCAGCAGTCATCGGTACAATGAGCAGTTCTTC. Residues: CASSHRYNEQFF.

The chain joins TRBV10-3 to TRBJ2-7, with 9 bases matching TRBD2. From germline, CDR1 is ENHRY and CDR2 SYGVKD. This CDR3 comprises 13 residues. J gave up 8 bases and V 2 bases, and 4 bases lay outside the gene matches. This chain's CDR3 is CAISETSGFQQYF. The CDR3 DNA reads TGTGCCATCAGTGAGACTAGCGGGTTTCAGCAGTACTTC.

The V call is TRBV27, the J call TRBJ2-1; 8 bases agree with TRBD1. The V gene's germline CDR1 is MNHEY and CDR2 SMNVEV (reference sequence). The CDR3 totals 15 residues. V shed 6 bases, J shed 2 bases, and the junction held 6 bases outside the gene matches. CDR3 loop: CASSFDRGTYNEQFF. The CDR3, as DNA: TGTGCCAGCAGCTTCGACAGGGGAACCTACAATGAGCAGTTCTTC.

The table lists this clone with a count of one. J is TRBJ2-1 and V is TRBV11-2; 12 nucleotides agree with TRBD2. Looked up from germline, CDR1 is SGHAT and CDR2 is FQNNGV. The V gene end was trimmed by 4 bases and the J gene end by 9 bases; junction bases not matched to a gene: 7. The CDR3 consists of 15 residues. CDR3 coding DNA: TGTGCCAGCAGCTACACTAGCGGGAGGTTTCGTGAGCAGTTCTTC. It is translated as CASSYTSGRFREQFF. The variable domain in full, with the rest retrieved from reference TRBV11-2 and TRBJ2-1, is EAGVAQSPRYKIIEKRQSVAFWCNPISGHATLYWYQQILGQGPKLLIQFQNNGVVDDSQLPKDRFSAERLKGVDSTLKIQPAKLEDSAVYLCASSYTSGRFREQFFGPGTRLTVL.

The chain joins TRBV5-1 to TRBJ1-1; D not resolved. CDR3 length: 13 amino acids. Germline CDR1 reads SGHRS; CDR2 reads YFSETQ. V lost 4 bases, J lost 0 bases, and 7 bases lay in between. The CDR3: CASSKTMNTEAFF. In DNA, the CDR3 is TGCGCCAGCAGCAAGACCATGAACACTGAAGCTTTCTTT.

This chain uses TRBV11-3 with TRBJ2-1; D gene uncertain. Trimming removed 5 bases from V and 9 bases from J, with 14 bases in between. This CDR3 is built from 13 residues. Germline lookup yields CDR1 SGHNT and CDR2 YENEEA. CDR3 nucleotides: TGTGCCAGCAGCCTATTCAAAACGTCTGAGCAGTTCTTC. Protein product: CASSLFKTSEQFF.

The rearrangement uses TRBV6-6 and TRBJ2-7; 7 bases match TRBD2. Unmatched junction bases numbered 8, after V lost 5 bases and J lost 4 bases. The CDR3 has 14 residues. Germline assignment: CDR1 MNHNY and CDR2 SVGAGI (reference sequence). The CDR3 DNA reads TGTGCCAGCAGTAAGGGGAGGGCCAGGTACGAGCAGTACTTC. This gives the protein CASSKGRARYEQYF.

The J gene is TRBJ1-3, the V gene TRBV10-3, with TRBD1 as a possible D gene (6 bases). The CDR3 is 14 amino acids. Germline lookup yields CDR1 ENHRY and CDR2 SYGVKD. The V gene lost 4 bases and the J gene lost 2 bases, with 9 bases spanning the gap. The CDR3 sequence: CAISGGGAGNTIYF. The CDR3 region has the DNA TGTGCCATCAGTGGAGGGGGAGCTGGAAACACCATATATTTT.

The V call is TRBV30, the J call TRBJ1-4, with D possibly TRBD1 on 5 matching bases. Germline V CDR1 and CDR2: GTSNPN, SVGIG (reference sequence). This CDR3 comprises 15 residues. V lost 2 bases, J lost 3 bases, and 13 bases lay in between. The CDR3 spells CAWSPTGGANEKLFF. CDR3 coding DNA: TGTGCCTGGAGTCCAACTGGGGGTGCTAATGAAAAACTGTTTTTT. The full variable domain, with the rest looked up from reference TRBV30 and TRBJ1-4, is SQTIHQWPATLVQPVGSPLSLECTVEGTSNPNLYWYRQAAGRGLQLLFYSVGIGQISSEVPQNLSASRPQDRQFILSSKKLLLSDSGFYLCAWSPTGGANEKLFFGSGTQLSVL.

V is TRBV5-1 and J is TRBJ1-2; weak D call: TRBD1 (5 bases). This CDR3 region has 15 residues. Deletions cut 3 bases from V and 2 bases from J, with 14 bases between. CDR1 and CDR2 from the germline V gene are SGHRS and YFSETQ. The CDR3 here is CASSSSGAGNYGYTF. In DNA, the CDR3 is TGCGCCAGCAGCTCCTCTGGGGCGGGGAACTATGGCTACACCTTC.

This clone appeared many times. Other DNA sequences from this sample encode an identical CDR3 as well. The rearrangement joins TRBV19 to TRBJ2-1; 7 bases are a match to TRBD2. The germline CDR1 and CDR2 sequences are LNHDA and SQIVND (reference sequence). This CDR3 has 15 residues. Trimming removed 1 base from V and 9 bases from J; junction bases left unmatched: 9. The CDR3 protein is CASSIGLALSLEQFF. For the CDR3, the DNA is TGTGCCAGTAGTATAGGACTAGCCCTTTCTCTTGAGCAGTTCTTC. Complete variable domain (other parts from reference TRBV19 and TRBJ2-1): DGGITQSPKYLFRKEGQNVTLSCEQNLNHDAMYWYRQDPGQGLRLIYYSQIVNDFQKGDIAEGYSVSREKKESFPLTVTSAQKNPTAFYLCASSIGLALSLEQFFGPGTRLTVL.

The DNA for the CDR3 is TGTGCCAGCAGCGTGGGAAGGGACAATCAGCCCCAGCATTTT. This translates into CASSVGRDNQPQHF. V is TRBV9 and J is TRBJ1-5; D remains unclear. Germline CDR1 is SGDLS and CDR2 is YYNGEE. CDR3 size: 14 residues. Trimming removed 2 bases at V and 3 bases at J, with 9 bases between.

The chain joins TRBV6-1 to TRBJ2-2; 8 nucleotides match TRBD1. V lost 7 bases, J lost 3 bases, and 4 bases stayed unmatched. The CDR3 runs to 14 residues. Germline V gives CDR1 MNHNS, CDR2 SASEGT. The CDR3 nucleotides read TGTGCCAGCAAACAGGGGGGCTACACCGGGGAGCTGTTTTTT. Translated: CASKQGGYTGELFF.

This clone was recorded only once. This rearrangement joins TRBV9 to TRBJ2-1, with TRBD1 matching 7 bases. The length of the CDR3 is 15 residues. Per the germline V gene, CDR1 is SGDLS and CDR2 is YYNGEE. V shed 4 bases and J 8 bases; nucleotides not matched to a gene: 12. DNA for the CDR3: TGTGCCAGCAGCCCCCACAGACAGGGTAGGGATGAGCAGTTCTTC. Protein: CASSPHRQGRDEQFF.

The J gene is TRBJ1-1, the V gene TRBV5-1, with a possible D match to TRBD1 (6 bases). V gave up 0 bases and J gave up 7 bases, with 13 bases separating them. CDR1 is SGHRS and CDR2 is YFSETQ in the germline V gene. The CDR3 consists of 14 residues. The CDR3 coding sequence is TGCGCCAGCAGCTTGGCGGGACAATTGCGTGAAGCTTTCTTT. This encodes CASSLAGQLREAFF.

The chain employs TRBV6-5 and TRBJ2-5, with TRBD2 identical over 8 bases. Germline V gene sequence: CDR1 MNHEY, CDR2 SVGAGI. With 8 bases clipped from V and 4 bases from J, the junction kept 9 bases outside the gene matches. This CDR3 is built from 14 residues. The CDR3 sequence is CASGSGGFPETQYF. In DNA form, the CDR3 reads TGTGCCAGCGGATCGGGGGGGTTTCCAGAGACCCAGTACTTC.

The CDR3 loop reads CATKSLRELFF. The CDR3, as DNA: TGTGCCACCAAAAGCCTGAGAGAACTGTTTTTT. This chain joins TRBV28 and TRBJ1-4, with no clear D. CDR1 is MDHEN, CDR2 SYDVKM, per germline. The CDR3 is 11 residues long. Trimming removed 10 bases from V and 12 bases from J, with 15 bases in between. The complete variable domain, with remaining parts taken from reference TRBV28 and TRBJ1-4, reads DVKVTQSSRYLVKRTGEKVFLECVQDMDHENMFWYRQDPGLGLRLIYFSYDVKMKEKGDIPEGYSVSREKKERFSLILESASTNQTSMYLCATKSLRELFFGSGTQLSVL.

As for this clone: Other DNA sequences from this sample encode an identical CDR3 as well. The chain has TRBV19 and TRBJ2-7; D unresolved. This CDR3 spans 12 amino acids. Germline V lookup: CDR1 LNHDA, CDR2 SQIVND (reference sequence). Between the trimmed V and J ends, which lost 0 bases and 4 bases, there was a span of 4 bases. CDR3 region: CASSIDGYEQYF. The CDR3 bases are TGTGCCAGTAGTATAGATGGATACGAGCAGTACTTC.

CDR3 region: CASSQGAINEKLFF. In DNA form, the CDR3 reads TGTGCCAGCAGCCAAGGAGCGATTAACGAAAAACTGTTTTTT. The rearrangement uses TRBV14 and TRBJ1-4; D call uncertain. The CDR3 totals 14 residues. The germline gives CDR1 SGHDN, CDR2 FVKESK. Deletions cut 1 base from V and 8 bases from J, with 11 bases between. Looking up the rest from reference TRBV14 and TRBJ1-4 gives the full variable domain: EAGVTQFPSHSVIEKGQTVTLRCDPISGHDNLYWYRRVMGKEIKFLLHFVKESKQDESGMPNNRFLAERTGGTYSTLKVQPAELEDSGVYFCASSQGAINEKLFFGSGTQLSVL.

The rearrangement links TRBV18 to TRBJ2-7, with 7 positions matching TRBD1. With V trimmed by 6 bases and J by 3 bases, 2 bases remained unmatched. The CDR3 runs 12 residues. Germline V gene lookup returns CDR1 KGHSH and CDR2 LQKENI. CDR3 loop: CASSGQDYEQYF. For the CDR3, the DNA is TGTGCCAGCTCCGGACAGGACTACGAGCAGTACTTC.

As for this clone: Within the sample, other DNA sequences also encode this same CDR3. CDR3 DNA sequence: TGTGCCAGCAGCGTAGCTACAGGGGCTTACAATGAGCAGTTCTTC. Protein: CASSVATGAYNEQFF. The V call is TRBV9, the J call TRBJ2-1; 7 nucleotides match TRBD1. V shed 0 bases and J 4 bases; nucleotides not matched to a gene: 4. This CDR3 contains 15 residues. Looked up from germline, CDR1 is SGDLS and CDR2 is YYNGEE.

The chain recombines TRBV28 with TRBJ1-2; 10 bases agree with TRBD1. Germline V gives CDR1 MDHEN, CDR2 SYDVKM. J lost 1 base, V lost 6 bases, and 8 bases had no gene match. This CDR3 is 16 amino acids long. In DNA form, the CDR3 reads TGTGCCAGCAGCAAGACGGGACAGGGGATTAACTATGGCTACACCTTC. This translates into CASSKTGQGINYGYTF.